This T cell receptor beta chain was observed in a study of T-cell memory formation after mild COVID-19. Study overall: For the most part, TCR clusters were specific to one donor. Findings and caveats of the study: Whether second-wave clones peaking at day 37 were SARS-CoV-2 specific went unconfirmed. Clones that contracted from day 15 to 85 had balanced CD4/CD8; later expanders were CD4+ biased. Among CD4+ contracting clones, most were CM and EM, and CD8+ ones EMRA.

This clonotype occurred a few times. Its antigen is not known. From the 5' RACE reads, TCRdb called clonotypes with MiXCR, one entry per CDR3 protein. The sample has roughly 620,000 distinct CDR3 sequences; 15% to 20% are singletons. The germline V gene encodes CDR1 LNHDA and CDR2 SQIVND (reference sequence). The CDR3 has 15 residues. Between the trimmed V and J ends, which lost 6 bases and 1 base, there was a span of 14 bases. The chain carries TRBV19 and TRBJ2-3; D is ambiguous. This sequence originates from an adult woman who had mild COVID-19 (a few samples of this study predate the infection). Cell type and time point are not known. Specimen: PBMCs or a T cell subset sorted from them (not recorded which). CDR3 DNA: TGTGCCAGTAGGCGTAAGGAGTTCGGCACAGATACGCAGTATTTT. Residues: CASRRKEFGTDTQYF.